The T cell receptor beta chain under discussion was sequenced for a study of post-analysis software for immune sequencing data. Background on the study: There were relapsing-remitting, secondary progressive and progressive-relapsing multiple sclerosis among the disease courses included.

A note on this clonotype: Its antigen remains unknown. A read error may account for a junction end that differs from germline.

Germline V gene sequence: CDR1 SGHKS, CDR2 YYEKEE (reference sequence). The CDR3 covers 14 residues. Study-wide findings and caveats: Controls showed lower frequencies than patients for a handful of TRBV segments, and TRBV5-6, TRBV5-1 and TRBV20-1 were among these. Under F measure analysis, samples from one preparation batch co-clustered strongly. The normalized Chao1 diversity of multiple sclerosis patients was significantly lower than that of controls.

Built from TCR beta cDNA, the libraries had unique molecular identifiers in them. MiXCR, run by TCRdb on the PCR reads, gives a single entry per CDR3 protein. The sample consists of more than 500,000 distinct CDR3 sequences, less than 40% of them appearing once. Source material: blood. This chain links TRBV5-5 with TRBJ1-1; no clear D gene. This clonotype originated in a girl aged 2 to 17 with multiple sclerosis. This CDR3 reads CAGSSMTLNTEAFF. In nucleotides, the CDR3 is TGTGCCGGCAGCTCTATGACGCTGAACACTGAAGCTTTCTTT. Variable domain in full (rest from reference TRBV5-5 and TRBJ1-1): DAGVTQSPTHLIKTRGQQVTLRCSPISGHKSVSWYQQVLGQGPQFIFQYYEKEERGRGNFPDRFSARQFPNYSSELNVNALLLGDSALYLCAGSSMTLNTEAFFGQGTRLTVV.